This record concerns one TCR beta chain sequence. The trim removed 6 bases at V and 1 base at J, leaving 6 bases unmatched. Germline CDR1 reads MDHEN; CDR2 reads SYDVKM. The CDR3 spans 15 residues. CD8 cells classed as naive were CD45RO-negative and positively selected for CCR7, excluding terminally differentiated effector memory CD45RA+ cells. Only Caucasian adults living in Nashville, Tennessee served as donors. This specimen comes from a study of shared clonotypes between healthy human individuals. Here immunoSEQ multiplex PCR was the method, and the copy in TCRdb shows in-frame clones only, minus some. The sample has hundreds of thousands of clones, approximately 95% seen once.

The sequenced sample consisted of naive CD8+ T cells sorted from blood. The clonotype was recovered from a woman aged 30 to 39 in good health. J is TRBJ1-1 and V is TRBV28; TRBD1 aligns across 9 bases. CDR3 amino acids: CASSPGQGPNTEAFF. CDR3 sequence (DNA): TGTGCCAGCAGCCCCGGACAGGGGCCGAACACTGAAGCTTTCTTT.